This TCR beta chain is from a study of cytomegalovirus exposure and HLA in healthy donors. The PCR made use of 60 Vbeta and 13 Jbeta primers. Assay: immunoSEQ multiplex PCR; the TCRdb copy retains only in-frame clones and omits some. The sample has about 150,000 clones; approximately 8.9% are singletons. The sample holds a few counts of this clone. This CDR3 contains 14 residues. Trimming removed 10 bases at V and 4 bases at J, with 20 bases between. Germline V gene sequence: CDR1 SGHAT, CDR2 FQNNGV. The source of this sequence is a woman between 35 and 50 years old in good health and CMV-seropositive. The sequenced sample consisted of PBMCs. The V call is TRBV11-2, the J call TRBJ2-7; a possible D gene is TRBD2 (7 bases). The CDR3 loop is CATWGAGARYEQYF. In DNA form, the CDR3 reads TGTGCCACCTGGGGGGCGGGGGCGCGGTACGAGCAGTACTTC.